The 21 T cell receptor beta chains reported below all come from one sample, sequenced in a study of cytomegalovirus exposure and HLA in healthy donors. PCR primers comprised 60 Vbeta and 13 Jbeta primers. The method was immunoSEQ multiplex PCR; TCRdb's version includes in-frame clones alone and lacks a portion of them. Seen here are approximately 100,000 clones, 75% to 85% observed once, and the top ten hold 4.1%. Sequenced input: PBMCs. Receptors originate from a female donor in good health and CMV-seropositive.

V and J are TRBV19 and TRBJ1-5; 8 positions agree with TRBD1. Trimming removed 5 bases from V and 7 bases from J; junction bases left unmatched: 7. Germline CDR1 reads LNHDA; CDR2 reads SQIVND (reference sequence). There are 14 residues in the CDR3. CDR3 sequence: CASSSRQGWQPQHF. CDR3 nucleotide sequence: TGTGCCAGTAGTTCCCGACAGGGGTGGCAGCCCCAGCATTTT. Combining the CDR3 with reference TRBV19 and TRBJ1-5 gives the whole variable domain DGGITQSPKYLFRKEGQNVTLSCEQNLNHDAMYWYRQDPGQGLRLIYYSQIVNDFQKGDIAEGYSVSREKKESFPLTVTSAQKNPTAFYLCASSSRQGWQPQHFGDGTRLSIL.

The CDR3 region is CASSLGRLADTQYF. CDR3 DNA: TGCGCCAGCAGCTTGGGCCGACTAGCAGATACGCAGTATTTT. The gene calls are TRBV5-1 and TRBJ2-3, with D tentatively TRBD2 (6 bases). CDR1 and CDR2 (germline): SGHRS, YFSETQ. The CDR3 contains 14 residues. V shed 0 bases and J shed 4 bases, with 9 bases lying between them.

V usage is TRBV5-5 and J usage is TRBJ1-2; 9 positions agree with TRBD1. The CDR3 spans 17 residues. Germline V lookup: CDR1 SGHKS, CDR2 YYEKEE (reference sequence). V lost 0 bases and J lost 4; bases outside the gene matches: 10. The CDR3: CASSLGGDRVAIYGYTF. The CDR3 bases are TGTGCCAGCAGCTTGGGTGGGGACAGGGTCGCGATCTATGGCTACACCTTC.

This rearrangement joins TRBV11-2 to TRBJ1-6; D unclear. V lost 5 bases, J lost 6 bases, and 20 bases lay in between. The CDR3 covers 17 residues. Germline V CDR1 and CDR2: SGHAT, FQNNGV. CDR3 loop: CASSPETGTVFNSPLHF. The DNA of the CDR3 is TGTGCCAGCAGCCCCGAGACCGGCACAGTCTTTAATTCACCCCTCCACTTT.

Only a few counts were recorded for this clone. The V gene is TRBV5-1, the J gene TRBJ1-2; D is perhaps TRBD1 (5 bases). Germline-derived CDR1 and CDR2 are SGHRS and YFSETQ. The V gene lost 0 bases and the J gene lost 6 bases, with 6 bases spanning the gap. This CDR3 has 12 residues. CDR3 region: CASSLAGDGYTF. The CDR3 DNA sequence: TGCGCCAGCAGCTTGGCGGGGGATGGCTACACCTTC.

The chain is built from TRBV7-8 and TRBJ2-3; no reliable D call. CDR3 size: 15 residues. Germline V lookup: CDR1 SGHVS, CDR2 FQNEAQ. The V and J ends lost 2 bases and 0 bases respectively, with 9 bases between them. The CDR3 loop reads CASSLSAGSTDTQYF. Written as DNA, the CDR3 is TGTGCCAGCAGCTTAAGCGCCGGGAGCACAGATACGCAGTATTTT.

The chain is built from TRBV4-3 and TRBJ1-2, with 8 bases aligning to TRBD1. The CDR3 has 15 amino acids. J gave up 8 bases and V 0 bases, and 8 bases lay outside the gene matches. In germline, CDR1 is LGHNA, CDR2 YSLEER. Here the CDR3 reads CASSQDRQGPRGYTF. The CDR3 region has the DNA TGCGCCAGCAGCCAAGACAGACAGGGGCCTCGGGGCTACACCTTC.

V usage is TRBV2 and J usage is TRBJ2-5, with 10 bases lining up with TRBD2. J gave up 1 base and V 7 bases, and 3 bases lay outside the gene matches. Per the germline V gene, CDR1 is SNHLY and CDR2 is FYNNEI. The CDR3 spans 14 residues. Here the CDR3 DNA reads TGTGCCAGCAACAAGCGGGGGGGCCAAGAGACCCAGTACTTC. It translates to CASNKRGGQETQYF.

The gene calls are TRBV19 and TRBJ2-2; TRBD1 matches at 7 bases. Trimming at V came to 6 bases and at J to 4 bases, leaving 5 bases not matched to a gene. The CDR3 is 14 amino acids. The germline CDR1 and CDR2 sequences are LNHDA and SQIVND (reference sequence). This CDR3 reads CASSQQGTTGELFF. CDR3 nucleotides: TGTGCCAGTAGCCAACAGGGGACCACCGGGGAGCTGTTTTTT.

The J gene is TRBJ2-2, the V gene TRBV7-2; D ambiguous. CDR1 SGHTA and CDR2 FQGNSA come from the germline V gene. CDR3 length equals 14 residues. Deletions cut 5 bases from V and 4 bases from J, with 11 bases between. CDR3: CASSRMRGTGELFF. The CDR3 DNA is TGTGCCAGCAGCCGCATGAGAGGCACCGGGGAGCTGTTTTTT.

The chain is built from TRBV7-8 and TRBJ1-5, with D perhaps TRBD1 (5 bases). CDR1 is SGHVS, CDR2 FQNEAQ, per germline. V lost 1 base and J lost 7, with 5 bases in between. This CDR3 region has 12 residues. CDR3 sequence: CASSLEGQPQHF. CDR3 bases: TGTGCCAGCAGCTTAGAGGGGCAGCCCCAGCATTTT.

This chain uses TRBV19 with TRBJ2-1; D gene unclear. Germline V gives CDR1 LNHDA, CDR2 SQIVND (reference sequence). The CDR3 totals 17 residues. V was shortened by 4 bases and J by 0 bases, with 16 bases between the two germline ends. Here the CDR3 reads CASSTSRRVSSYNEQFF. In DNA form, the CDR3 reads TGTGCCAGTAGTACGTCACGGAGAGTAAGCTCCTACAATGAGCAGTTCTTC.

This chain uses TRBV6-1 with TRBJ2-3, with 9 bases fitting TRBD2. Trimming removed 4 bases from V and 4 bases from J; junction bases left unmatched: 6. Germline V gene sequence: CDR1 MNHNS, CDR2 SASEGT. The CDR3 extends over 15 amino acids. The CDR3 DNA reads as TGTGCCAGCAGTGTAGTGACTAGCGGCCCAGATACGCAGTATTTT. Its protein is CASSVVTSGPDTQYF.

This clone occurred a few times. The rearrangement uses TRBV7-2 and TRBJ2-2; D possibly corresponds to TRBD1 (5 bases). CDR1 is SGHTA, CDR2 FQGNSA, per germline. There are 12 residues in the CDR3. V lost 4 bases to trimming and J lost 6 bases, with 6 bases between them. The CDR3, as DNA: TGTGCCAGCAGCTGGGGCCCCGGGGAGCTGTTTTTT. Translation: CASSWGPGELFF.

The chain links TRBV18 to TRBJ2-3; 13 bases fit TRBD2. The CDR3 loop spans 15 amino acids. CDR1 and CDR2 (germline): KGHSH, LQKENI. Trimming cost V 2 bases and J 6 bases; bases outside gene matches: 2. CDR3 nucleotide sequence: TGTGCCAGCTCACCAACTAGCGGGAGGGTGGATACGCAGTATTTT. Residues: CASSPTSGRVDTQYF.

The genes are TRBV4-1 and TRBJ1-5; 7 nucleotides match TRBD1. Germline V gene sequence: CDR1 MGHRA, CDR2 YSYEKL. The CDR3 has 17 residues. V shed 0 bases and J 4 bases; nucleotides not matched to a gene: 9. The CDR3 DNA reads TGCGCCAGCAGCCAAGAAAGGGGGCGCATTGGTAATCAGCCCCAGCATTTT. Its translation is CASSQERGRIGNQPQHF.

The chain recombines TRBV27 with TRBJ1-1; 8 bases map to TRBD1. This CDR3 has 17 amino acids. V dropped 4 bases and J dropped 4; count of bases not matched to a gene: 14. The germline V gene has CDR1 MNHEY and CDR2 SMNVEV (reference sequence). Written as DNA, the CDR3 is TGTGCCAGCAGTTCGTACTCAGGGGGCGAAAAGCGCACTGAAGCTTTCTTT. It encodes CASSSYSGGEKRTEAFF.

The chain links TRBV10-3 to TRBJ1-4; the match to TRBD1 covers 9 bases. The CDR3 extends over 14 amino acids. Germline CDR1 reads ENHRY; CDR2 reads SYGVKD. V gave up 2 bases and J gave up 8 bases; unmatched junction bases: 3. The CDR3: CAISEGDRVEKLFF. Here the CDR3 DNA reads TGTGCCATCAGTGAGGGGGACAGGGTCGAAAAACTGTTTTTT.

The chain uses TRBV5-1 and TRBJ2-7, with TRBD2 matching 8 bases. With V trimmed by 1 base and J by 3 bases, 15 bases remained unmatched. The CDR3 runs to 18 residues. CDR1 is SGHRS and CDR2 is YFSETQ in the germline V gene. Here the CDR3 reads CASSLWQGRTSQYYEQYF. DNA for the CDR3: TGCGCCAGCAGCTTGTGGCAGGGGAGGACTAGCCAATACTACGAGCAGTACTTC.

The rearrangement links TRBV5-1 to TRBJ2-5; TRBD1 matches at 8 bases. The germline CDR1 and CDR2 sequences are SGHRS and YFSETQ. The junction had 9 bases not matched to a gene; V was cut back by 4 bases and J by 4 bases. This CDR3 contains 15 residues. The CDR3 reads CASSPQMDRAETQYF. CDR3 nucleotide sequence: TGCGCCAGCAGCCCACAAATGGACAGGGCAGAGACCCAGTACTTC.

The V call is TRBV2, the J call TRBJ1-4; D gene unclear. Germline values: CDR1 SNHLY, CDR2 FYNNEI. The CDR3 sequence is 13 residues long. The germline V and J ends were trimmed by 4 bases and 8 bases, with 11 bases remaining between them. The CDR3, as DNA: TGTGCCAGCAGTGCCGGGGATCGGGAAAAACTGTTTTTT. Translating it yields CASSAGDREKLFF.